This T cell receptor (beta chain) derives from a study of Graves' ophthalmopathy and Graves' hyperthyroidism. This CDR3 spans 14 amino acids. With 8 bases removed from V and 5 bases from J, the gap between germline ends came to 18 bases. Germline V CDR1 and CDR2: LGHDT, YNNKEL (reference sequence). This clonotype was counted ten times or more. Its target is not known. Study-wide points: Ophthalmopathy progression prediction by the model yielded a sensitivity of about 71% and a specificity of approximately 72%.

Using RNA transcripts, the TCR beta CDR3 regions were amplified. A first-round RT-PCR used HTBI primers, followed by a second-round multiplex PCR. In TCRdb, the multiplex PCR reads were re-called with MiXCR into one record per CDR3 protein. The data show hundreds of thousands of distinct CDR3 sequences, roughly a fifth seen once. Sequencing input: peripheral blood. This clonotype was sampled from a woman in her 50s with Graves' ophthalmopathy. The rearrangement uses TRBV3-1 and TRBJ2-5, with a weak D call TRBD2 (6 bases). Here the CDR3 DNA reads TGTGCCAGCTCACGAGGAGGGCCGTGGGAGACCCAGTACTTC. Translated: CASSRGGPWETQYF.